The T cell receptor (beta chain) under discussion was sequenced for a study of control samples from healthy donors and cancer patients. The table came from immunoSEQ multiplex PCR; TCRdb's copy has only in-frame clones and leaves some out. The sample includes 120,000 or so clones, more than 85% seen only once; the top ten take 7.8%. The germline CDR1 and CDR2 sequences are GTSNPN and SVGIG (reference sequence). CDR3 size: 15 residues. The ends lost 0 bases at V and 3 bases at J; junction bases unmatched: 7. V gene TRBV30 combines with J gene TRBJ2-7; 8 positions agree with TRBD1. The sample comprised blood. The sequence derives from a woman aged 18-29 years in good health. CDR3 sequence reads: CAWSVMGTGLYEQYF. As DNA, the CDR3 is TGTGCCTGGAGTGTAATGGGGACAGGACTCTACGAGCAGTACTTC.